This T cell receptor (beta chain) appears in the sequencing data of a study of shared clonotypes between healthy human individuals. Findings and caveats of the study: Limitation of the genetic and exposure-history diversity represented came from the few donors. Sampling used blood alone; tissue repertoires probably differ. Among non-shared clonotypes, generation probabilities were lower than among those shared by all four donors.

Germline V CDR1 and CDR2: SGHRS, YFSETQ. The V end was cut by 4 bases, the J end by 4 bases, with 9 bases between. The CDR3 is 13 residues long. To note about this clone: Its antigen is unknown. This sample also contains other DNA sequences that code for the same CDR3.

It was 200 to 250 ng DNA, 30,000 or so T cell genomes, that sorted-subset replicate PCRs used. Only in-frame clones appear in the TCRdb table, and some are missing; sequencing was by immunoSEQ multiplex PCR. Among about a million clones listed, about 72% were seen once. Input material: memory CD4+ T cells from PBMCs. Subset indicated: CD45RA-negative fraction. The chain is built from TRBV5-1 and TRBJ2-1; D not certain. The TCR comes from a young man in good health. Some clones in this sample may be carry-over from other donors' samples. CDR3 in DNA: TGCGCCAGCAGCCCGGGCGGTTACAATGAGCAGTTCTTC. Its protein product is CASSPGGYNEQFF.